The rows below give T cell receptor beta chains drawn from one sample of a study of shared clonotypes between healthy human individuals. Sequencing was performed with immunoSEQ multiplex PCR; in TCRdb, only in-frame clones are kept and a portion is missing. The sample has roughly 2 million clones; over 85% are singletons. The sample consisted of naive CD4+ T cells sorted from blood. The receptors come from a man between 18 and 29 years old in good health. Both conserved end residues are part of each CDR3. The order of the fields is V gene, D gene, clone size, J gene, CDR3 DNA, CDR3 protein. The D gene is left open where the match is weak. Clone size is given for some rows only: seen once, a few or many times, or a class if the clone is expanded.

v_gene: TRBV9; d_gene: -; abundance: -; j_gene: TRBJ2-3; CDR3nt: TGTGCCAGCAGCCCTTTCAAGGGGCCTAGCACAGATACGCAGTATTTT; CDR3aa: CASSPFKGPSTDTQYF
v_gene: TRBV5-6; d_gene: -; abundance: -; j_gene: TRBJ2-5; CDR3nt: TGTGCCAGCAGCTCCAGGGGCCGGTACCAAGAGACCCAGTACTTC; CDR3aa: CASSSRGRYQETQYF
v_gene: TRBV7-2; d_gene: -; abundance: -; j_gene: TRBJ2-1; CDR3nt: TGTGCCAGCAGCGTCCCCGGGACTCCCTACAATGAGCAGTTCTTC; CDR3aa: CASSVPGTPYNEQFF
v_gene: TRBV11-3; d_gene: -; abundance: once; j_gene: TRBJ1-1; CDR3nt: TGTGCCAGCAGCCCGCGGGGACGGCCGAACACTGAAGCTTTCTTT; CDR3aa: CASSPRGRPNTEAFF
v_gene: TRBV5-4; d_gene: -; abundance: -; j_gene: TRBJ2-5; CDR3nt: TGTGCCAGCAGCATCGTGCCGGGAGCGGAGTGGGAGACCCAGTACTTC; CDR3aa: CASSIVPGAEWETQYF
v_gene: TRBV19; d_gene: -; abundance: -; j_gene: TRBJ2-5; CDR3nt: TGTGCCAGTAGTAAGTCGGCAGGGGAACTGGGCGATGAGACCCAGTACTTC; CDR3aa: CASSKSAGELGDETQYF
v_gene: TRBV11-2; d_gene: -; abundance: -; j_gene: TRBJ1-2; CDR3nt: TGTGCCAGCAGCTCAAAGGCCGGAGGGACGGCTGTTAACTATGGCTACACCTTC; CDR3aa: CASSSKAGGTAVNYGYTF
v_gene: TRBV2; d_gene: -; abundance: once; j_gene: TRBJ1-6; CDR3nt: TGTGCCAGCAGACGAGAGGGTCTCCGGCGGGGAAATTCACCCCTCCACTTT; CDR3aa: CASRREGLRRGNSPLHF
v_gene: TRBV14; d_gene: -; abundance: -; j_gene: TRBJ2-3; CDR3nt: TGTGCCAGCAGCCAAGTGGGTAAAGCTGGCGCCGACACGCAGTATTTT; CDR3aa: CASSQVGKAGADTQYF
v_gene: TRBV6-1; d_gene: -; abundance: once; j_gene: TRBJ2-4; CDR3nt: TGTGCCAGCAGTGAAGCGAGGCAGGGCAATTCGCGGAACATTCAGTACTTC; CDR3aa: CASSEARQGNSRNIQYF
v_gene: TRBV5-1; d_gene: TRBD1; abundance: -; j_gene: TRBJ2-1; CDR3nt: TGCGCCAGCTCAGGGACAGAGGGGTACAATGAGCAGTTCTTC; CDR3aa: CASSGTEGYNEQFF
v_gene: TRBV5-4; d_gene: -; abundance: once; j_gene: TRBJ2-4; CDR3nt: TGTGCCAGCAGCCTCCTGGGCAAAAACATTCAGTACTTC; CDR3aa: CASSLLGKNIQYF
v_gene: TRBV7-8; d_gene: TRBD1; abundance: -; j_gene: TRBJ1-6; CDR3nt: TGTGCCAGCAGCTTAGAGGGGACAGGGGCTTCACCCCTCCACTTT; CDR3aa: CASSLEGTGASPLHF
v_gene: TRBV7-2; d_gene: -; abundance: -; j_gene: TRBJ1-5; CDR3nt: TGTGCCAGCAGCTTAGGGACAGCGGGCAATCAGCCCCAGCATTTT; CDR3aa: CASSLGTAGNQPQHF
v_gene: TRBV10-3; d_gene: -; abundance: -; j_gene: TRBJ1-5; CDR3nt: TGTGCCATCAGTGAGTCTGCAGGCCGCGACAATCAGCCCCAGCATTTT; CDR3aa: CAISESAGRDNQPQHF
v_gene: TRBV5-1; d_gene: -; abundance: -; j_gene: TRBJ1-3; CDR3nt: TGCGCCAGCAGCCGTGAGGGAAGCTCTGGAAACACCATATATTTT; CDR3aa: CASSREGSSGNTIYF
v_gene: TRBV5-5; d_gene: TRBD1; abundance: once; j_gene: TRBJ2-7; CDR3nt: TGTGCCAGCAGCAGAGGACAGGGGTTCTCCTACGAGCAGTACTTC; CDR3aa: CASSRGQGFSYEQYF
v_gene: TRBV4-1; d_gene: -; abundance: -; j_gene: TRBJ2-3; CDR3nt: TGCGCCAGCAGCCAAGTTCTAGATACGCAGTATTTT; CDR3aa: CASSQVLDTQYF
v_gene: TRBV27; d_gene: TRBD1; abundance: -; j_gene: TRBJ2-5; CDR3nt: TGTGCCAGCAGTCCATACCCGACAGGGGGCGAGCAAGAGACCCAGTACTTC; CDR3aa: CASSPYPTGGEQETQYF
v_gene: TRBV29-1; d_gene: -; abundance: -; j_gene: TRBJ2-1; CDR3nt: TGCAGCGTTGACAAGGACAATGAGCAGTTCTTC; CDR3aa: CSVDKDNEQFF
v_gene: TRBV10-3; d_gene: -; abundance: -; j_gene: TRBJ1-6; CDR3nt: TGTGCCATCAGTGAGTCAAGGAAGGATTCACCCCTCCACTTT; CDR3aa: CAISESRKDSPLHF
v_gene: TRBV15; d_gene: TRBD2; abundance: -; j_gene: TRBJ2-3; CDR3nt: TGTGCCACCAGCAGAGATCTTGGGACTATTCAAAGCACAGATACGCAGTATTTT; CDR3aa: CATSRDLGTIQSTDTQYF
v_gene: TRBV7-8; d_gene: -; abundance: -; j_gene: TRBJ1-1; CDR3nt: TGTGCCAGCAGCTTAGTGAGGGGCCCTGAAGCTTTCTTT; CDR3aa: CASSLVRGPEAFF
v_gene: TRBV2; d_gene: -; abundance: -; j_gene: TRBJ1-5; CDR3nt: TGTGCCAGCAGAACAGAACCAAATCAGCCCCAGCATTTT; CDR3aa: CASRTEPNQPQHF
v_gene: TRBV6-1; d_gene: TRBD2; abundance: -; j_gene: TRBJ2-1; CDR3nt: TGTGCCAGCACCATTCTTAGCGGGAATGAGCAGTTCTTC; CDR3aa: CASTILSGNEQFF
v_gene: TRBV4-1; d_gene: -; abundance: -; j_gene: TRBJ2-2; CDR3nt: TGCGCCAGCAGCCAAGTCCCTCGAACAGGGATTAACACCGGGGAGCTGTTTTTT; CDR3aa: CASSQVPRTGINTGELFF
v_gene: TRBV5-1; d_gene: TRBD2; abundance: -; j_gene: TRBJ2-5; CDR3nt: TGCGCCAGCAGCTCCCGGACTAGCGGGGGTGAGACCCAGTACTTC; CDR3aa: CASSSRTSGGETQYF
v_gene: TRBV14; d_gene: -; abundance: -; j_gene: TRBJ2-1; CDR3nt: TGTGCCAGCAGCCAAGTGGGAGCCTCTCGGTACAATGAGCAGTTCTTC; CDR3aa: CASSQVGASRYNEQFF
v_gene: TRBV6-6; d_gene: -; abundance: -; j_gene: TRBJ2-1; CDR3nt: TGTGCCAGCAGTCCGACCAGGGGAAGCTCCTACAATGAGCAGTTCTTC; CDR3aa: CASSPTRGSSYNEQFF
v_gene: TRBV2; d_gene: TRBD1; abundance: -; j_gene: TRBJ1-2; CDR3nt: TGTGCCAGCAGTGAGGGCAGGGGGTATGGCTACACCTTC; CDR3aa: CASSEGRGYGYTF
v_gene: TRBV7-9; d_gene: -; abundance: -; j_gene: TRBJ2-7; CDR3nt: TGTGCCAGCAGCCTAACAGGGTTGGACCACGAGCAGTACTTC; CDR3aa: CASSLTGLDHEQYF
v_gene: TRBV7-8; d_gene: -; abundance: -; j_gene: TRBJ1-4; CDR3nt: TGTGCCAGCAGCTTACCCTGGAGGGACGCCTGGGAGGAAAAACTGTTTTTT; CDR3aa: CASSLPWRDAWEEKLFF
v_gene: TRBV30; d_gene: -; abundance: -; j_gene: TRBJ1-2; CDR3nt: TGTGCCTGGAGTACGGGGGGAGACTATGGCTACACCTTC; CDR3aa: CAWSTGGDYGYTF
v_gene: TRBV5-1; d_gene: TRBD1; abundance: few; j_gene: TRBJ2-5; CDR3nt: TGCGCCAGCAGCCTACCGAAGGGACAGGGACAAGAGACCCAGTACTTC; CDR3aa: CASSLPKGQGQETQYF
v_gene: TRBV27; d_gene: -; abundance: -; j_gene: TRBJ1-1; CDR3nt: TGTGCCAGCAGCAACCTCTTCCAGAACACTGAAGCTTTCTTT; CDR3aa: CASSNLFQNTEAFF
v_gene: TRBV5-1; d_gene: -; abundance: -; j_gene: TRBJ2-7; CDR3nt: TGCGCCAGCAGCTTACAGGGTAGGGGCGAGCAGTACTTC; CDR3aa: CASSLQGRGEQYF
v_gene: TRBV11-2; d_gene: -; abundance: -; j_gene: TRBJ1-1; CDR3nt: TGTGCCAGCAGCTTAGACGGGGTAAGGAACACTGAAGCTTTCTTT; CDR3aa: CASSLDGVRNTEAFF
v_gene: TRBV7-9; d_gene: -; abundance: -; j_gene: TRBJ1-2; CDR3nt: TGTGCCAGCAGCACCTCTTCACGGGCCCTTGGCTATGGCTACACCTTC; CDR3aa: CASSTSSRALGYGYTF
v_gene: TRBV5-1; d_gene: -; abundance: -; j_gene: TRBJ1-1; CDR3nt: TGCGCCAGCAGCCAGACACCTTCGAACACTGAAGCTTTCTTT; CDR3aa: CASSQTPSNTEAFF
v_gene: TRBV29-1; d_gene: TRBD1; abundance: -; j_gene: TRBJ1-2; CDR3nt: TGCAGCGTTGAAGGGGGACAGGGACGTGGCTACACCTTC; CDR3aa: CSVEGGQGRGYTF
v_gene: TRBV7-2; d_gene: -; abundance: -; j_gene: TRBJ1-3; CDR3nt: TGTGCCAGCAGCTTAGTTGGCAGGGTCGGAAACACCATATATTTT; CDR3aa: CASSLVGRVGNTIYF
v_gene: TRBV18; d_gene: -; abundance: -; j_gene: TRBJ1-3; CDR3nt: TGTGCCAGCTCACCTTTCGATCTTCGGACAGTCGCAGGAAACACCATATATTTT; CDR3aa: CASSPFDLRTVAGNTIYF
v_gene: TRBV5-1; d_gene: TRBD2; abundance: -; j_gene: TRBJ2-3; CDR3nt: TGCGCCAGCAGCTTGCGGGGAAGCGGGGCAGCAGATACGCAGTATTTT; CDR3aa: CASSLRGSGAADTQYF
v_gene: TRBV30; d_gene: -; abundance: -; j_gene: TRBJ2-1; CDR3nt: TGTGCCTGGACTCGGGCAGGTCTGGGGTACAATGAGCAGTTCTTC; CDR3aa: CAWTRAGLGYNEQFF
v_gene: TRBV5-1; d_gene: -; abundance: -; j_gene: TRBJ2-1; CDR3nt: TGCGCCAGCAGCTTGGAGGCCCTCAGCTCCTACAATGAGCAGTTCTTC; CDR3aa: CASSLEALSSYNEQFF
v_gene: TRBV30; d_gene: -; abundance: -; j_gene: TRBJ1-3; CDR3nt: TGTGCCTGGGGTCTGGGTGACTCTGGAAACACCATATATTTT; CDR3aa: CAWGLGDSGNTIYF
v_gene: TRBV4-3; d_gene: TRBD2; abundance: -; j_gene: TRBJ2-3; CDR3nt: TGCGCCAGCAGCCAAGATCTGATGGGACTAGCGACAGATACGCAGTATTTT; CDR3aa: CASSQDLMGLATDTQYF
v_gene: TRBV5-5; d_gene: -; abundance: few; j_gene: TRBJ1-1; CDR3nt: TGTGCCAGCAGCTTGCAGGGGAACACTGAAGCTTTCTTT; CDR3aa: CASSLQGNTEAFF
v_gene: TRBV10-3; d_gene: -; abundance: -; j_gene: TRBJ1-5; CDR3nt: TGTGCCATCAGAGAACAGGAGTTAGGGAGCAATCAGCCCCAGCATTTT; CDR3aa: CAIREQELGSNQPQHF
v_gene: TRBV7-9; d_gene: -; abundance: -; j_gene: TRBJ1-3; CDR3nt: TGTGCCAGCAGCCGTGGTGAAGTTTTTGGAAACACCATATATTTT; CDR3aa: CASSRGEVFGNTIYF
v_gene: TRBV7-6; d_gene: -; abundance: -; j_gene: TRBJ2-7; CDR3nt: TGTGCCAGCAGCCCCTTCGAGGGGGAGCAGTACTTC; CDR3aa: CASSPFEGEQYF
v_gene: TRBV11-1; d_gene: TRBD1; abundance: -; j_gene: TRBJ2-5; CDR3nt: TGTGCCAGCAGCTTCTTCCGGGACAGCCGTAAAGAGACCCAGTACTTC; CDR3aa: CASSFFRDSRKETQYF
v_gene: TRBV6-7; d_gene: -; abundance: -; j_gene: TRBJ2-3; CDR3nt: TGTGCCCCCGGGGGTCCCACAGATACGCAGTATTTT; CDR3aa: CAPGGPTDTQYF